Below are 15 T cell receptor beta chains sequenced from a single sample in a study of glioma-infiltrating T cells. The iRepertoire nested amplicon-rescue multiplex PCR amplified TCR alpha and beta CDR3s from RNA. TCRdb ran MiXCR on the multiplex PCR reads and lists one entry per CDR3 protein. Of a few hundred thousand distinct CDR3 sequences listed, roughly 41% are singletons. The specimen was glioma tissue, nonneoplastic brain tissue, or PBMCs (not recorded which). The receptor set was obtained from a human donor with low-grade glioma or glioblastoma, undergoing nonglioma brain surgery, or in good health (not recorded which).

The table lists this clonotype with a count of one. The J gene is TRBJ1-6, the V gene TRBV12-3 or TRBV12-4; D unresolved. The CDR3 is 14 residues long. V was clipped by 6 bases and J by 7 bases, with 13 bases between them. The CDR3 sequence is CASRSWAENSPLHF. Written as DNA, the CDR3 is TGTGCCAGCAGGAGCTGGGCAGAAAATTCACCCCTCCACTTT.

This clonotype was counted many times. This chain uses TRBV6-1 with TRBJ1-4; 7 bases agree with TRBD1. V shed 5 bases, J shed 8 bases, and the junction held 8 bases outside the gene matches. CDR1 and CDR2 from the germline V gene are MNHNS and SASEGT. The CDR3 covers 14 residues. Written as DNA, the CDR3 is TGTGCCAGCAGTCCCCGGGACAGTAACGAAAAACTGTTTTTT. Amino acids: CASSPRDSNEKLFF.

This clonotype turned up a few times. The rearrangement joins TRBV6-2 or TRBV6-3 to TRBJ2-7; 12 nucleotides align to TRBD2. The CDR3 runs to 16 residues. Germline trimming cut 4 bases from V and 3 bases from J; bases unmatched to any gene: 7. The V gene's germline CDR1 is MNHEY and CDR2 SVGEGT. The CDR3 is CASSSPWTSGIYEQYF. CDR3 DNA sequence: TGTGCCAGCAGTTCCCCTTGGACTAGCGGGATCTACGAGCAGTACTTC.

Note on this clonotype: At one end, the junction sequence differs from germline, possibly due to a read error. The chain is built from TRBV28 and TRBJ1-3; D may be TRBD1 (6 bases). The V gene's germline CDR1 is MDHEN and CDR2 SYDVKM. CDR3 length equals 15 residues. DNA for the CDR3: TGTGCCATCAGTCCCAGGGGTTTTGACGAGGACACCATATATTTT. Translation: CAISPRGFDEDTIYF.

This clonotype was seen a handful of times. V and J are TRBV6-2 or TRBV6-3 and TRBJ1-1; D is ambiguous. Germline V gene lookup returns CDR1 MNHEY and CDR2 SVGEGT. Trimming pared 6 bases from V and 4 bases from J, leaving 12 bases between. The CDR3 is made up of 13 amino acids. The CDR3 DNA reads TGTGCCAGCAGCGTAGGAGGTTCCACTGAAGCTTTCTTT. Translation gives CASSVGGSTEAFF.

The chain couples TRBV20-1 to TRBJ2-1; 9 bases map to TRBD2. V gave up 0 bases and J gave up 10 bases; unmatched junction bases: 13. The CDR3 extends over 16 amino acids. Germline CDR1 is DFQATT and CDR2 is SNEGSKA (reference sequence). The CDR3 is CSARDWGGRGSYEQFF. For the CDR3, the DNA is TGCAGTGCTAGAGATTGGGGCGGGAGGGGATCCTACGAGCAGTTCTTC.

This clonotype was seen more than once but under ten times. The junction and the germline gene differ at one end; a read error may be behind it. The gene calls are TRBV6-2 or TRBV6-3 and TRBJ1-5; D call uncertain. CDR1 and CDR2 (germline): MNHEY, SVGEGT. The CDR3 has 13 amino acids. The DNA for the CDR3 is TGTGCCGGCAGCTTAGGTTTGAATCAGCCCCAGCATTTT. The encoded protein is CAGSLGLNQPQHF.

This clonotype was found many times. The chain carries TRBV6-1 and TRBJ2-3; D gene unclear. V was trimmed by 5 bases and J by 6 bases, leaving 21 bases between them. The CDR3 length is 16 residues. From germline, CDR1 is MNHNS and CDR2 SASEGT. The CDR3 reads CASSQGIKVHTDTQYF. In nucleotides, the CDR3 is TGTGCCAGCAGTCAAGGGATCAAGGTGCACACGGATACGCAGTATTTT.

Note on this clonotype: A much larger clone lies a single base off, so this may be a read error. The chain couples TRBV27 to TRBJ1-2; 7 nucleotides match TRBD1. V was clipped by 4 bases and J by 5 bases; unmatched bases: 10. The CDR3 is made up of 15 amino acids. Germline assignment: CDR1 MNHEY and CDR2 SMNVEV (reference sequence). As DNA, the CDR3 is TGTGCCAGCAGTTCCCGGACAGGCCCAGAATATGGCTACACCTTC. This sequence encodes CASSSRTGPEYGYTF.

This clonotype was found a few times. The chain couples TRBV7-9 to TRBJ2-5; no definite D call. V gave up 0 bases and J gave up 4 bases, with 9 bases separating them. This CDR3 is built from 14 residues. Germline V lookup: CDR1 SEHNR, CDR2 FQNEAQ (reference sequence). The CDR3 sequence: CASSLARLGETQYF. CDR3 bases: TGTGCCAGCAGCTTAGCGCGGCTAGGAGAGACCCAGTACTTC.

This clonotype was detected a few times. The chain joins TRBV4-3 to TRBJ2-5, with unresolved D. V dropped 0 bases and J dropped 7 bases, with 12 bases sitting between them. CDR3 length: 14 residues. In germline, CDR1 is LGHNA, CDR2 YSLEER. The CDR3: CASSQDLQPRTQYF. The CDR3, as DNA: TGCGCCAGCAGCCAAGATTTACAGCCAAGGACCCAGTACTTC.

This clonotype was picked up a small number of times. This chain links TRBV20-1 with TRBJ2-7, with 10 bases lining up with TRBD2. V lost 3 bases, J lost 6 bases, and 20 bases stayed unmatched. CDR3 length equals 18 residues. CDR1 and CDR2 from the germline V gene are DFQATT and SNEGSKA (reference sequence). The CDR3 coding sequence is TGCAGTGCTAGGGAAGGACTAGCGGAGGTTTCGAGGCGCGTCGAGCAGTACTTC. This encodes CSAREGLAEVSRRVEQYF.

The chain combines TRBV20-1 with TRBJ2-3, with 9 bases that match TRBD2. V dropped 3 bases and J dropped 1; count of bases not matched to a gene: 11. Germline V lookup: CDR1 DFQATT, CDR2 SNEGSKA (reference sequence). This CDR3 has 17 amino acids. The chain's CDR3 is CSASGLAGPPRTDTQYF. CDR3 coding DNA: TGCAGTGCTAGCGGCCTAGCGGGGCCCCCCCGCACAGATACGCAGTATTTT.

The CDR3 DNA reads as TGTGCCAGCAGCCGAGAAGGGTCTAGCGCTACTCTACCTCCCTACGAGCAGTACTTC. Translating gives CASSREGSSATLPPYEQYF. This sequence joins TRBV7-2 and TRBJ2-7, with D perhaps matching TRBD2 (6 bases). V was trimmed by 5 bases and J by 2 bases, leaving 28 bases between them. The CDR3 spans 19 residues. Germline CDR1 reads SGHTA; CDR2 reads FQGNSA.

The chain couples TRBV3-1 to TRBJ2-1; TRBD2 matches 7 bases. Per the germline V gene, CDR1 is LGHDT and CDR2 is YNNKEL (reference sequence). V gave up 5 bases and J gave up 10 bases; unmatched junction bases: 11. The CDR3 is made up of 14 amino acids. The CDR3 bases are TGTGCCAGCAGCACGGGACTACCCAACGGGGAGCAGTTCTTC. Its translation: CASSTGLPNGEQFF.